What follows are 4 T cell receptor beta chains derived from one specimen sequenced in a study of CD8+CD57+ T cells in acquired aplastic anemia. TCR beta VDJ and CDR3 profiling used genomic DNA as template. Each CDR3 protein is one row after TCRdb ran MiXCR on the reads. This sample has about 190,000 distinct CDR3 sequences, with about half found just once. The sequenced sample consisted of sorted CD4+, CD8+, or CD8+CD57+ T cells (not recorded which) from PBMCs. These TCRs come from a human donor in good health, serving as a control.

This clonotype has a handful of counts. The CDR3 spells CASSPRLLFRTDTQYF. In nucleotides, the CDR3 is TGTGCCAGCTCACCACGGCTACTTTTTAGGACAGATACGCAGTATTTT. The chain uses TRBV18 and TRBJ2-3, with D unresolved. The CDR3 has 16 amino acids. V dropped 1 base and J dropped 3 bases, with 14 bases sitting between them. The germline gives CDR1 KGHSH, CDR2 LQKENI.

The chain is built from TRBV9 and TRBJ2-3; D is possibly TRBD1 (5 bases). The germline V and J ends were trimmed by 5 bases and 4 bases, with 14 bases remaining between them. Germline values: CDR1 SGDLS, CDR2 YYNGEE. The CDR3 runs 14 residues. The CDR3 is CASSLQVRPDTQYF. In DNA, the CDR3 is TGTGCCAGCAGTTTACAGGTTCGGCCAGATACGCAGTATTTT.

The V gene is TRBV6-2 or TRBV6-3, the J gene TRBJ1-1; no reliable D call. Germline V gives CDR1 MNHEY, CDR2 SVGEGT. V lost 4 bases to trimming and J lost 5 bases, with 8 bases between them. CDR3 size: 12 residues. The CDR3 DNA is TGTGCCAGCAGTTCCTCCTATACTGAAGCTTTCTTT. This gives the protein CASSSSYTEAFF.

CDR3 DNA sequence: TGTGCCTGGACCCGGGACAGTGGGCGGAAACTGTTTTTT. Its protein is CAWTRDSGRKLFF. V gene TRBV30 combines with J gene TRBJ1-4; 7 nucleotides match TRBD1. The CDR3 is 13 amino acids. Per the germline V gene, CDR1 is GTSNPN and CDR2 is SVGIG (reference sequence). J gave up 11 bases and V 4 bases, and 10 bases lay outside the gene matches.